This note documents a single T cell receptor (beta chain) sequence. The data were obtained in a study of chronic HIV infection and antiretroviral therapy. Via MiXCR, TCRdb re-called the 5' RACE reads, giving one row per CDR3 protein. Of around 31,000 distinct CDR3 sequences listed, more than 7.5% were seen once; the top ten hold less than 3%. Germline V lookup: CDR1 SGHTA, CDR2 FQGNSA. The CDR3 consists of 16 residues. J lost 6 bases, V lost 1 base, and 12 bases had no gene match. The chain joins TRBV7-2 to TRBJ2-7; TRBD2 aligns across 7 bases. The sample taken for sequencing was peripheral blood. The TCR comes from an adult who had HIV and had not received antiretroviral therapy, or was an uninfected healthy control (not recorded which). The CDR3 spells CASSLEKWEGLREQYF. CDR3 in DNA: TGTGCCAGCAGCTTAGAAAAGTGGGAGGGCCTCCGCGAGCAGTACTTC.